The clone carrying this T cell receptor beta chain was recorded at least ten times. The data derive from a study of patients and donors after allogeneic stem cell transplantation. MiXCR, run by TCRdb on the RT-PCR reads, gives a single entry per CDR3 protein. The data hold under 200,000 distinct CDR3 sequences, with 30% observed a single time. With 1 base removed from V and 7 bases from J, the gap between germline ends came to 10 bases. The CDR3 spans 13 residues. Germline assignment: CDR1 LGHDT and CDR2 YNNKEL (reference sequence). Material for sequencing was blood, either unsorted or a sorted T cell fraction (not recorded which). This TCR was sampled from a human donor who was either an allogeneic HSCT recipient or a stem cell or donor lymphocyte infusion donor (not recorded which). It is not recorded whose cells these are; they may come from a transplant donor. This chain uses TRBV3-1 with TRBJ1-2; weak D call: TRBD1 (6 bases). CDR3 region: CASSQVQGVGYTF. As DNA, the CDR3 is TGTGCCAGCAGCCAAGTACAGGGAGTTGGCTACACCTTC.